This T cell receptor beta chain was sequenced for a study of beta chain features in type 1 diabetes. Findings of the study overall: Among all four CD4+ subsets, Type 1 diabetes patients had TCRB CDR3s that were moderately but significantly shorter. Possible PCR preference for shorter templates applied equally to patients and controls. VDJ junctions sequenced from type 1 diabetes patients showed fewer insertions and more deletions.

In this sample, this clone turned up a few times. The antigen is unknown. CDR1 MGHRA and CDR2 YSYEKL come from the germline V gene. Deletions cut 0 bases from V and 1 base from J, with 13 bases between. This CDR3 has 16 amino acids. Expressed TCRB transcripts were sequenced, since all the RNA that had been isolated was reverse transcribed. TCRdb's table, derived via immunoSEQ multiplex PCR, lists solely in-frame clones and lacks some. The sample includes under 300,000 clones, 15% to 20% of them seen just once. The sample was naive CD4+ T cells from blood. The V call is TRBV4-1, the J call TRBJ2-7; D gene ambiguous. The sequence came from a man aged 25 to 40 with type 1 diabetes. CDR3 sequence: CASSQDLTEKSYEQYF. For the CDR3, the DNA is TGCGCCAGCAGCCAAGATCTGACCGAGAAATCCTACGAGCAGTACTTC.